Below, 15 T cell receptor beta chains from the same sample are listed, as sequenced in a study of cytomegalovirus exposure and HLA in healthy donors. The PCR used 60 Vbeta and 13 Jbeta primers. Produced via immunoSEQ multiplex PCR; TCRdb's table is partial and in-frame only. Counted here are 110,000 to 150,000 clones, roughly 71% occurring once; the ten biggest clones make up 6% to 8.5%. The sequenced material came from PBMCs. These receptors were obtained from a man aged 25-45 years in good health and CMV-seronegative.

CDR3: CASSVHGRDNEQFF. CDR3 in DNA: TGTGCCAGCAGCGTTCATGGGAGGGACAATGAGCAGTTCTTC. V and J are TRBV7-9 and TRBJ2-1; TRBD2 agrees at 7 bases. Germline V gene data show CDR1 as SEHNR and CDR2 as FQNEAQ (reference sequence). This CDR3 is built from 14 residues. V dropped 5 bases and J dropped 5; count of bases not matched to a gene: 6.

This clone has a count of ten or more. In the same sample, other DNA sequences code for this CDR3. This chain links TRBV4-1 with TRBJ2-7; 10 positions match TRBD1. The germline V gene has CDR1 MGHRA and CDR2 YSYEKL. The length of the CDR3 is 15 residues. V gave up 1 base and J gave up 1 base; unmatched junction bases: 1. The CDR3 sequence is CASSQGQGASYEQYF. The CDR3 DNA is TGCGCCAGCAGCCAAGGACAGGGGGCTTCCTACGAGCAGTACTTC.

J is TRBJ2-2 and V is TRBV7-3, with TRBD1 as a possible D gene (5 bases). The CDR3 has 15 residues. CDR1 SGHTA and CDR2 FQGTGA come from the germline V gene. V was clipped by 3 bases and J by 5 bases, with 13 bases between them. The chain's CDR3 is CASSFEGARTGELFF. The CDR3 DNA reads as TGTGCCAGCAGCTTCGAAGGGGCGCGGACCGGGGAGCTGTTTTTT.

This chain joins TRBV7-2 and TRBJ2-1, with 14 bases aligning to TRBD2. V lost 5 bases to trimming and J lost 12 bases; unmatched junction nucleotides: 9. CDR1 is SGHTA, CDR2 FQGNSA, per germline. The CDR3 is 15 amino acids. CDR3 sequence (DNA): TGTGCCAGCAGCCTAACCGGGACTAGCGGGGGACGGCAGTTCTTC. This translates into CASSLTGTSGGRQFF.

Only one count was recorded for this clone. One junction end does not reproduce the germline sequence, and a read error may be involved. This chain uses TRBV4-1 with TRBJ2-1; 7 bases agree with TRBD1. The germline V gene encodes CDR1 MGHRA and CDR2 YSYEKL. The CDR3 covers 14 residues. The CDR3 nucleotides are TGCGCCAGTAGCCGGGACAGACCCTACAATGAGCAGTTCTTC. Translation: CASSRDRPYNEQFF.

The gene calls are TRBV9 and TRBJ2-7; D is ambiguous. Per the germline V gene, CDR1 is SGDLS and CDR2 is YYNGEE. This CDR3 has 13 amino acids. Trimming left V 0 bases short and J 3 bases short, with 7 bases between. CDR3 sequence (DNA): TGTGCCAGCAGCGTAGAATTCGGCTACGAGCAGTACTTC. Protein sequence: CASSVEFGYEQYF.

V usage is TRBV6-6 and J usage is TRBJ2-3; 8 bases fit TRBD1. CDR1 MNHNY and CDR2 SVGAGI come from the germline V gene (reference sequence). The V segment lost 4 bases and the J segment 3 bases; nucleotides outside the gene matches: 6. This CDR3 comprises 15 residues. CDR3 amino acids: CASSLGTGETDTQYF. As DNA, the CDR3 is TGTGCCAGCAGTTTGGGGACAGGTGAGACAGATACGCAGTATTTT.

In nucleotides, the CDR3 is TGTGCCTGGAGCCTCAGGGCGGGAGTAAACGAGCAGTACTTC. Translated: CAWSLRAGVNEQYF. The V gene is TRBV30, the J gene TRBJ2-7, with 7 bases matching TRBD2. CDR1 is GTSNPN and CDR2 is SVGIG in the germline V gene (reference sequence). Trimming cost V 3 bases and J 5 bases; bases outside gene matches: 10. This CDR3 region has 14 residues.

This sequence joins TRBV11-3 and TRBJ1-1; 8 bases are a match to TRBD1. Germline loops: CDR1 SGHNT, CDR2 YENEEA. V lost 5 bases and J lost 1; bases outside the gene matches: 3. CDR3 length: 14 amino acids. Here the CDR3 DNA reads TGTGCCAGCAGCAGGGGACAGGCGAACACTGAAGCTTTCTTT. Its translation is CASSRGQANTEAFF.

The chain uses TRBV6-5 and TRBJ2-1; TRBD1 matches 7 bases. The V gene's germline CDR1 is MNHEY and CDR2 SVGAGI. The ends lost 11 bases at V and 4 bases at J; junction bases unmatched: 8. The CDR3 spans 13 residues. CDR3 loop: CAGGQELYNEQFF. CDR3 sequence (DNA): TGTGCCGGAGGACAGGAACTGTACAATGAGCAGTTCTTC.

The DNA for the CDR3 is TGTGCCAGTAGTATAGATCTATCCTCCTACGAGCAGTACTTC. Residues: CASSIDLSSYEQYF. This rearrangement joins TRBV19 to TRBJ2-7, with D unresolved. CDR1 and CDR2 from the germline V gene are LNHDA and SQIVND (reference sequence). Trimming took off 0 bases at V and 0 bases at J, with 6 bases between the two ends. The CDR3 spans 14 residues.

The chain carries TRBV6-1 and TRBJ1-1, with D possibly matching TRBD1 (5 bases). The CDR3 length is 14 residues. CDR1 MNHNS and CDR2 SASEGT come from the germline V gene. The V and J ends lost 3 bases and 0 bases respectively, with 8 bases between them. Here the CDR3 reads CASSDQGLNTEAFF. The CDR3 nucleotides are TGTGCCAGCAGTGACCAGGGTTTGAACACTGAAGCTTTCTTT.

The V call is TRBV6-1, the J call TRBJ1-2; D gene uncertain. CDR1 is MNHNS, CDR2 SASEGT, per germline. The length of the CDR3 is 14 residues. V gave up 2 bases and J gave up 8 bases, with 15 bases separating them. The CDR3 DNA is TGTGCCAGCAGTGAACGGTCAGGATTTCACGGCTACACCTTC. Its protein is CASSERSGFHGYTF.

This clone was found a few times. The V gene is TRBV2, the J gene TRBJ2-5; 9 bases agree with TRBD2. Matching the DNA end better, TRBJ2-7 makes the J call doubtful. The germline gives CDR1 SNHLY, CDR2 FYNNEI. This CDR3 region has 19 residues. The CDR3 DNA is TGTGCCAGCAGGCTCCAAGGGGCAGCGGGGGGCCGGCGGACCTACGAGCAGTACTTC. This sequence encodes CASRLQGAAGGRRTYEQYF.

This chain connects TRBV19 to TRBJ1-1; no clear D gene. The CDR3 length is 14 residues. The germline CDR1 and CDR2 sequences are LNHDA and SQIVND (reference sequence). With 5 bases removed from V and 5 bases from J, the gap between germline ends came to 15 bases. The CDR3 sequence is CASSEVASGTEAFF. The CDR3 DNA sequence: TGTGCCAGTAGTGAAGTGGCTTCAGGAACTGAAGCTTTCTTT.